This T cell receptor (beta chain) was documented in a study of T cells after yellow fever vaccination. Generation of TCR cDNA used 5'RACE template switching (which added a universal primer site and UMIs). TCRdb reprocessed the 5' RACE reads with MiXCR, giving one entry per CDR3 protein. The repertoire has 450,000 to 600,000 distinct CDR3 sequences, about 13% of them found once; the top ten carry more than 12%. Study results and limitations: Clonotypes shared by both compartments, CD4 and CD8, made up a small share. Booster sampling recovered most clones from primary vaccination (approximately 97% CD4, around 90% CD8).

The sample holds a few counts of this clonotype. Its matching antigen is unknown. The TCR comes from a man under 40 who received the YFV17D yellow fever vaccine. The sequencing used PBMCs, collected on the day of the yellow fever booster vaccination.

CDR3 loop: CATSSNRDLGIQYF. DNA of the CDR3: TGTGCCACCTCCTCAAACCGGGACCTGGGCATTCAGTACTTC. The J gene is TRBJ2-4, the V gene TRBV27; possibly TRBD1 or TRBD2 for D (5 bases each). Germline CDR1 and CDR2: MNHEY and SMNVEV (reference sequence). This CDR3 is built from 14 residues. V shed 10 bases and J shed 9 bases, with 22 bases lying between them.